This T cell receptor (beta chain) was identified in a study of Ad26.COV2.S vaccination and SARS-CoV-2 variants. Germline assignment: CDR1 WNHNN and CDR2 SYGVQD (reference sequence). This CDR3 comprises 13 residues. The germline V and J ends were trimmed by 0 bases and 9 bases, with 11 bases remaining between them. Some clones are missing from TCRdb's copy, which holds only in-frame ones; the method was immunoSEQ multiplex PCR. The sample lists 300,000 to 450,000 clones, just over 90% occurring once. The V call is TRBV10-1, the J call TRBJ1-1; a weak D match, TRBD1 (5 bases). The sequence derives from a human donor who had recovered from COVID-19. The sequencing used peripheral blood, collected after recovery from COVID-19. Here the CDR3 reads CASSESLRGKAFF. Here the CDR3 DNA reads TGCGCCAGCAGTGAGTCTCTGAGGGGAAAAGCTTTCTTT.